The 32 T cell receptor beta chains given below trace back to one sample, sequenced in a study of post-analysis software for immune sequencing data. General observations from the study: Among 5 or 6 TRBV segments more frequent in patients than controls were TRBV5-6, TRBV5-1 and TRBV20-1.

Their recognized antigens are unknown. Tagging with unique molecular identifiers was a feature of the TCR beta cDNA libraries. Each CDR3 protein gets one entry after TCRdb re-called the PCR reads with MiXCR. The sample has about 820,000 distinct CDR3 sequences, 53% seen once. Material: blood. These receptors all come from a girl aged 5 to 17 with multiple sclerosis.

The J gene is TRBJ2-7, the V gene TRBV7-6; D tentatively reads TRBD1 or TRBD2 (5 bases each). This CDR3 is 14 amino acids long. Germline lookup yields CDR1 SGHVS and CDR2 FNYEAQ. Trimming stripped 5 bases from V and 6 bases from J, with 17 bases between. In DNA, the CDR3 is TGTGCCAGCAGCCGGGACGGGTCAATAGCCGAGCAGTACTTC. Its protein product is CASSRDGSIAEQYF.

The rearrangement joins TRBV7-9 to TRBJ2-7; D may be TRBD2 (6 bases). The DNA end favors TRBJ2-5, so the J call may be wrong. The germline V gene encodes CDR1 SEHNR and CDR2 FQNEAQ (reference sequence). The CDR3 length is 12 residues. The CDR3: CASKSGRETQYF. Written as DNA, the CDR3 is TGTGCCAGCAAATCGGGGAGGGAGACCCAGTACTTC.

The chain carries TRBV27 and TRBJ1-2; 7 bases are shared with TRBD1. V trimming: 3 bases; J trimming: 7 bases; junction bases outside the gene matches: 5. CDR1 MNHEY and CDR2 SMNVEV come from the germline V gene (reference sequence). CDR3 length: 13 residues. Here the CDR3 DNA reads TGTGCCAGCAGTTTCACAGGGGACCGTGGCTACACCTTC. Its protein product is CASSFTGDRGYTF.

About this clonotype itself: This likely comes from a read error, as the CDR3 has no conserved phenylalanine or tryptophan at its end. The chain combines TRBV2 with TRBJ2-1, with 9 positions matching TRBD2. Germline-derived CDR1 and CDR2 are SNHLY and FYNNEI. Trimming cost V 6 bases and J 4 bases; bases outside gene matches: 7. The CDR3 runs to 15 residues. Here the CDR3 reads CASSMASGTYNEQFV. The CDR3 nucleotides are TGTGCCAGCAGCATGGCTAGCGGGACATACAATGAGCAGTTCGTC.

The chain carries TRBV15 and TRBJ2-5, with D unresolved. The end of the DNA fits TRBJ2-7 better, so the J call may be wrong. The CDR3 spans 12 residues. Germline V gene lookup returns CDR1 LNHNV and CDR2 YYDKDF (reference sequence). Here the CDR3 DNA reads TGTGCCACCAGCACGACCAGGTACGAGCAGTACTTC. Translation gives CATSTTRYEQYF.

This clonotype was counted a single time. V is TRBV7-2 and J is TRBJ2-1, with D uncertain. Germline assignment: CDR1 SGHTA and CDR2 FQGNSA. The CDR3 consists of 14 residues. Trimming removed 1 base from V and 4 bases from J, with 8 bases in between. The CDR3 DNA reads as TGTGCCAGCAGCTTAGATTTTGGGTACAATGAGCAGTTCTTC. Translating it yields CASSLDFGYNEQFF.

The chain recombines TRBV12-3 or TRBV12-4 with TRBJ1-2; D is perhaps TRBD1 (5 bases). V dropped 5 bases and J dropped 0 bases, with 16 bases sitting between them. The CDR3 runs 16 residues. CDR3 in amino acids: CASSPQGAHSNYGYTF. The CDR3 DNA follows: TGTGCCAGCAGTCCCCAGGGCGCCCATTCTAACTATGGCTACACCTTC.

V and J are TRBV28 and TRBJ2-2; 7 nucleotides agree with TRBD2. Trimming took 1 base from V and 3 from J; bases not matched to a gene: 11. The CDR3 is 18 residues long. The germline CDR1 and CDR2 sequences are MDHEN and SYDVKM. The CDR3 reads CASSLLAGVSGYTGELFF. In DNA form, the CDR3 reads TGTGCCAGCAGTTTATTGGCGGGAGTGTCGGGGTACACCGGGGAGCTGTTTTTT.

This clonotype came up once. V and J are TRBV7-3 and TRBJ2-3; D possibly corresponds to TRBD1 (6 bases). The CDR3 extends over 15 amino acids. CDR1 is SGHTA, CDR2 FQGTGA, per germline. V dropped 6 bases and J dropped 4 bases, with 17 bases sitting between them. The CDR3 loop reads CASRLTGSGADTQYF. The CDR3 nucleotides are TGTGCCAGCAGGCTGACAGGATCAGGAGCAGATACGCAGTATTTT.

This clonotype has just a few counts. The chain has TRBV20-1 and TRBJ2-4, with D perhaps being TRBD1 or TRBD2 (7 bases each). From germline, CDR1 is DFQATT and CDR2 SNEGSKA (reference sequence). Trimming stripped 5 bases from V and 1 base from J, with 27 bases between. This CDR3 region has 19 residues. The chain's CDR3 is CSAATRGTVPPWAKNIQYF. CDR3 nucleotides: TGCAGTGCTGCTACGCGGGGGACAGTTCCCCCTTGGGCCAAAAACATTCAGTACTTC.

In this sample, this clonotype turned up a few times. The chain carries TRBV7-6 and TRBJ2-1; D is unresolved. With 2 bases removed from V and 3 bases from J, the gap between germline ends came to 5 bases. The germline V gene has CDR1 SGHVS and CDR2 FNYEAQ. The CDR3 extends over 13 amino acids. Here the CDR3 DNA reads TGTGCCAGCAGCTTACTCCGCTACAATGAGCAGTTCTTC. Its protein product is CASSLLRYNEQFF.

The CDR3 DNA reads as TGCAGCGTTGAAGATTTATCAGGAGGACCGTACAATGAGCAGTTCTTC. This codes for CSVEDLSGGPYNEQFF. The rearrangement joins TRBV29-1 to TRBJ2-1; a possible D gene is TRBD2 (5 bases). The CDR3 has 16 amino acids. Between the trimmed V and J ends, which lost 0 bases and 4 bases, there was a span of 16 bases. Germline V lookup: CDR1 SQVTM, CDR2 ANQGSEA.

On this clonotype itself: At one boundary the junction diverges from the germline segment, which might be a read error. This chain joins TRBV5-6 and TRBJ2-6, with a possible D match to TRBD1 (6 bases). Germline CDR1 SGHDT, CDR2 YYEEEE. This CDR3 comprises 21 residues. CDR3 sequence: CASSSRGQGFFSPSGASVLTF. CDR3 coding DNA: TGTGCCAGCAGCTCCAGGGGTCAGGGTTTCTTTTCGCCGTCTGGGGCCAGCGTCCTGACTTTC.

The V gene is TRBV29-1, the J gene TRBJ1-2; 8 bases align to TRBD1. Germline-derived CDR1 and CDR2 are SQVTM and ANQGSEA. V lost 3 bases to trimming and J lost 4 bases; unmatched junction nucleotides: 4. CDR3 length equals 13 residues. CDR3 bases: TGCAGCGTTGAGGCACAGGGGGGCTATGGCTACACCTTC. It encodes CSVEAQGGYGYTF.

The rearrangement links TRBV7-2 to TRBJ2-5; 7 nucleotides match TRBD1. The CDR3 consists of 15 residues. Per germline, CDR1 SGHTA and CDR2 FQGNSA. With 1 base clipped from V and 1 base from J, the junction kept 3 bases outside the gene matches. CDR3 sequence: CASSLGTGVQETQYF. The CDR3 DNA sequence: TGTGCCAGCAGCTTAGGGACAGGAGTCCAAGAGACCCAGTACTTC. The full variable domain, in which reference TRBV7-2 and TRBJ2-5 provide the parts outside the CDR3, is GAGVSQSPSNKVTEKGKDVELRCDPISGHTALYWYRQSLGQGLEFLIYFQGNSAPDKSGLPSDRFSAERTGGSVSTLTIQRTQQEDSAVYLCASSLGTGVQETQYFGPGTRLLVL.

This clonotype has a handful of counts. The chain uses TRBV20-1 and TRBJ2-7; D is uncertain. The DNA matches TRBJ2-5 better at its end, which makes the J call doubtful. Germline values: CDR1 DFQATT, CDR2 SNEGSKA (reference sequence). The CDR3 spans 13 residues. The CDR3 region is CSAREGGLETQYF. The CDR3 nucleotides are TGCAGTGCTAGAGAGGGCGGTCTGGAGACCCAGTACTTC.

This chain links TRBV10-3 with TRBJ2-5; D may be TRBD1 or TRBD2 (6 bases each). This CDR3 region has 13 residues. The germline V and J ends were trimmed by 10 bases and 4 bases, with 16 bases remaining between them. The germline CDR1 and CDR2 sequences are ENHRY and SYGVKD. Here the CDR3 DNA reads TGTGCCACCGCCCCGGGGGCGGGAGAGACCCAGTACTTC. As protein: CATAPGAGETQYF.

On this clonotype: Its ends do not fully match the called genes, so a read error is possible. The rearrangement joins TRBV5-1 to TRBJ2-1; TRBD2 matches 7 bases. The J call may be mistaken, given a closer DNA end match to TRBJ2-7. Per germline, CDR1 SGHRS and CDR2 YFSETQ. CDR3 size: 15 residues. CDR3 loop: CVSSSSGNTYNEQYF. The CDR3 region has the DNA TGCGTCAGCAGCTCCAGCGGGAATACCTACAATGAGCAGTACTTC.

The chain combines TRBV2 with TRBJ2-1, with TRBD1 matching over 8 bases. CDR3 length: 15 amino acids. Unmatched junction bases numbered 6, after V lost 4 bases and J lost 4 bases. From germline, CDR1 is SNHLY and CDR2 FYNNEI. DNA for the CDR3: TGTGCCAGCAGTGCCGACAGGGGTACATACAATGAGCAGTTCTTC. Translation gives CASSADRGTYNEQFF.

Regarding this clonotype: One junction end disagrees with the germline gene, perhaps due to a read error. V gene TRBV27 combines with J gene TRBJ2-7; D remains unclear. Germline V lookup: CDR1 MNHEY, CDR2 SMNVEV (reference sequence). The CDR3 totals 13 residues. CDR3 DNA sequence: TGTGCCAGCAGTAATGCGGCTTCCTACGGGCAGTACTTC. Translation: CASSNAASYGQYF.

V is TRBV9 and J is TRBJ2-1; D possibly matches TRBD1 or TRBD2 (5 bases each). This CDR3 comprises 16 residues. Germline V lookup: CDR1 SGDLS, CDR2 YYNGEE. V lost 0 bases and J 7 bases, leaving 17 bases between the germline ends. The CDR3 protein is CASSVVQGPGFNEQFF. The CDR3 DNA reads as TGTGCCAGCAGCGTAGTTCAGGGCCCGGGGTTTAATGAGCAGTTCTTC.

The chain has TRBV28 and TRBJ2-3, with a tentative D call TRBD1 (6 bases). CDR1 and CDR2 (germline): MDHEN, SYDVKM. The V end was cut by 3 bases, the J end by 9 bases, with 10 bases between. The CDR3 contains 12 residues. CDR3 bases: TGTGCCAGCAGTTTCAGGGGTGGCACGCAGTATTTT. Its translation: CASSFRGGTQYF.

The rearrangement uses TRBV5-1 and TRBJ2-3; the D call may be TRBD1 or TRBD2 (5 bases each). CDR1 SGHRS and CDR2 YFSETQ come from the germline V gene. Trimming took 3 bases from V and 6 from J, leaving 11 bases between them. This CDR3 contains 13 residues. CDR3 sequence reads: CASSWVGVDTQYF. The CDR3 DNA reads as TGCGCCAGCAGCTGGGTGGGGGTTGATACGCAGTATTTT.

V usage is TRBV7-9 and J usage is TRBJ1-2; D is uncertain. This CDR3 has 10 residues. Germline-derived CDR1 and CDR2 are SEHNR and FQNEAQ (reference sequence). The ends were cut back, 11 bases at V and 6 bases at J, with 10 bases in the middle. As DNA, the CDR3 is TGTGCCTTGAGGTGGGATGGCTACACCTTC. Protein: CALRWDGYTF.

The chain is built from TRBV29-1 and TRBJ2-7; D is possibly TRBD1 (7 bases). The CDR3 sequence is 19 residues long. Germline V gene data show CDR1 as SQVTM and CDR2 as ANQGSEA. Between the trimmed V and J ends, which lost 4 bases and 2 bases, there was a span of 30 bases. In DNA, the CDR3 is TGCAGCGTTGTTTTGCTTTGGGGGGACGTTAGGGGGCGGCCCTACGAGCAGTACTTC. The encoded protein is CSVVLLWGDVRGRPYEQYF.

The V call is TRBV7-2, the J call TRBJ1-1, with unresolved D. The ends were cut back, 1 base at V and 10 bases at J, with 13 bases in the middle. The CDR3 spans 13 residues. Germline V gene lookup returns CDR1 SGHTA and CDR2 FQGNSA. CDR3 nucleotides: TGTGCCAGCAGCTTAGTGGGAGGCGTTGGAGCTTTCTTT. Translation: CASSLVGGVGAFF.

With respect to this clonotype: A read error is possible here, since a much larger clone lies one base away. The CDR3 here is CASSQEKGDRPQHF. CDR3 DNA: TGCGCCAGCAGCCAAGAGAAAGGGGATCGGCCCCAGCATTTT. J is TRBJ1-5 and V is TRBV4-1; a possible D gene is TRBD1 (5 bases). The CDR3 consists of 14 residues. V lost 0 bases and J 9 bases, leaving 12 bases between the germline ends. Germline V gene sequence: CDR1 MGHRA, CDR2 YSYEKL.

The V gene is TRBV9, the J gene TRBJ2-4, with TRBD2 identical over 7 bases. TRBJ2-5 explains the end of the DNA better; the J call may be wrong. The CDR3 length is 17 residues. Germline loops: CDR1 SGDLS, CDR2 YYNGEE. The CDR3 sequence is CASSVGGGGVRLETQYF. CDR3 nucleotide sequence: TGTGCCAGCAGCGTAGGGGGGGGTGGGGTTCGCTTAGAGACCCAGTACTTC.

This clonotype appeared once. This sequence joins TRBV5-1 and TRBJ1-1; 7 bases match TRBD1. This CDR3 is 15 amino acids long. V lost 0 bases, J lost 7 bases, and 9 bases stayed unmatched. In germline, CDR1 is SGHRS, CDR2 YFSETQ. For the CDR3, the DNA is TGCGCCAGCAGCTTGGATAACAGGGGACTGGGTGAAGCTTTCTTT. Its translation: CASSLDNRGLGEAFF.

This chain uses TRBV27 with TRBJ2-5; D possibly corresponds to TRBD1 (5 bases). V was shortened by 3 bases and J by 5 bases, with 16 bases between the two germline ends. Germline V CDR1 and CDR2: MNHEY, SMNVEV (reference sequence). The CDR3 covers 15 residues. The CDR3 region has the DNA TGTGCCAGCAGTTTTGGCGGCAGGGCGGCGGAGACCCAGTACTTC. Residues: CASSFGGRAAETQYF.

The chain carries TRBV2 and TRBJ2-3; 7 positions match TRBD2. V dropped 3 bases and J dropped 4; count of bases not matched to a gene: 10. From germline, CDR1 is SNHLY and CDR2 FYNNEI. The CDR3 totals 16 residues. The CDR3 coding sequence is TGTGCCAGCAGTGAGGCCAGCGGGATTGGGGCAGATACGCAGTATTTT. This sequence encodes CASSEASGIGADTQYF.

The gene calls are TRBV15 and TRBJ2-5; TRBD2 matches 7 bases. With the DNA end fitting TRBJ2-7 better, the J assignment may be wrong. In germline, CDR1 is LNHNV, CDR2 YYDKDF (reference sequence). The CDR3 totals 20 residues. The CDR3 coding sequence is TGTGCCACCAGCAGTGCTTGGGAGCGGGAAATCCCTCATCTGGTCTACGAGCAGTACTTC. It yields the protein CATSSAWEREIPHLVYEQYF.